One and the same sample provided the 18 T cell receptor beta chains below, sequenced in a study of blood T cells in healthy people across ages. Sample-barcoded 5' priming and a J-beta primer mix drove a second PCR of 7 to 11 cycles. TCRdb re-analysed the 5' RACE reads in MiXCR, keeping a single row per CDR3 protein. The sample contains around 600,000 distinct CDR3 sequences, roughly 43% of which appear only once. Input material: blood. These receptors all stem from a man older than 75 in good health.

J is TRBJ2-1 and V is TRBV7-8; 9 nucleotides agree with TRBD2. CDR1 and CDR2 (germline): SGHVS, FQNEAQ. Trimming at V came to 3 bases and at J to 8 bases, leaving 5 bases not matched to a gene. The CDR3 has 14 amino acids. The CDR3 protein is CASSLSGGRHEQFF. The CDR3 DNA reads as TGTGCCAGCAGCTTGAGCGGGGGGCGGCATGAGCAGTTCTTC.

The count of this clonotype is one. V is TRBV6-5 and J is TRBJ2-3, with D possibly TRBD2 on 7 matching bases. Germline V CDR1 and CDR2: MNHEY, SVGAGI. CDR3 length: 16 residues. V lost 10 bases to trimming and J lost 0 bases, with 20 bases between them. CDR3 amino acids: CATTGVGGASTDTQYF. CDR3 nucleotide sequence: TGTGCCACTACCGGGGTTGGGGGGGCTAGCACAGATACGCAGTATTTT.

The V call is TRBV27, the J call TRBJ1-1, with TRBD1 matching over 7 bases. The V gene end was trimmed by 5 bases and the J gene end by 4 bases; junction bases not matched to a gene: 10. Per the germline V gene, CDR1 is MNHEY and CDR2 is SMNVEV (reference sequence). The CDR3 spans 15 residues. The CDR3 coding sequence is TGTGCCAGCAGTCCGGGACAGACGGATTTCACTGAAGCTTTCTTT. Protein sequence: CASSPGQTDFTEAFF.

This rearrangement joins TRBV20-1 to TRBJ2-7; 13 positions agree with TRBD2. The CDR3 runs to 18 residues. J was trimmed by 1 base and V by 6 bases; bases with no gene match: 15. Looked up from germline, CDR1 is DFQATT and CDR2 is SNEGSKA (reference sequence). The CDR3 coding sequence is TGCAGTGCGAGAAAAACCGGGACTAGCGGGGTGAGATCCTACGAGCAGTACTTC. Its translation: CSARKTGTSGVRSYEQYF.

The chain couples TRBV6-2 or TRBV6-3 to TRBJ2-7; D may be TRBD1 or TRBD2 (5 bases each). The V gene's germline CDR1 is MNHEY and CDR2 SVGEGT. This CDR3 region has 15 residues. Between the trimmed V and J ends, which lost 2 bases and 7 bases, there was a span of 18 bases. CDR3 sequence (DNA): TGTGCCAGCAGTTACCAGACCCCGGGACCAGGGGAGCAGTACTTC. It translates to CASSYQTPGPGEQYF.

The chain couples TRBV10-3 to TRBJ2-1; a weak D match, TRBD2 (5 bases). Germline V gene data show CDR1 as ENHRY and CDR2 as SYGVKD. The CDR3 is 15 amino acids. With 4 bases removed from V and 8 bases from J, the gap between germline ends came to 18 bases. CDR3 residues: CAISGRGAPSDEQFF. The DNA for the CDR3 is TGTGCCATCAGTGGTCGGGGAGCCCCCTCGGATGAGCAGTTCTTC.

The chain couples TRBV7-2 to TRBJ1-2; 12 bases agree with TRBD1. From germline, CDR1 is SGHTA and CDR2 FQGNSA. Trimming cost V 5 bases and J 4 bases; bases outside gene matches: 2. The CDR3 extends over 14 amino acids. In DNA form, the CDR3 reads TGTGCCAGCAGCCAGGGACAGGGGGCCTATGGCTACACCTTC. Encoded protein: CASSQGQGAYGYTF.

This clonotype occurred a few times. The chain uses TRBV6-6 and TRBJ1-4; perhaps TRBD1 as D (6 bases). The germline CDR1 and CDR2 sequences are MNHNY and SVGAGI (reference sequence). Trimming removed 2 bases at V and 8 bases at J, with 12 bases between. The CDR3 is made up of 14 amino acids. CDR3 sequence (DNA): TGTGCCAGCAGTTACGGGGGGGCTCGGGAAAAACTGTTTTTT. Amino acids: CASSYGGAREKLFF.

This clonotype has more than one count but fewer than ten. The J gene is TRBJ2-3, the V gene TRBV20-1; unclear D gene. V gave up 0 bases and J gave up 0 bases, with 7 bases separating them. Per germline, CDR1 DFQATT and CDR2 SNEGSKA (reference sequence). The CDR3 is made up of 14 amino acids. The CDR3 coding sequence is TGCAGTGCTAGAGATTTCGATAGCACAGATACGCAGTATTTT. The encoded protein is CSARDFDSTDTQYF.

The chain combines TRBV9 with TRBJ2-1, with D possibly being TRBD2 (5 bases). The CDR3 contains 13 residues. Deletions cut 1 base from V and 13 bases from J, with 15 bases between. The V gene's germline CDR1 is SGDLS and CDR2 YYNGEE. The CDR3, as DNA: TGTGCCAGCAGCGTAAGCACTGGGGAGACCCAGTTCTTC. Its protein product is CASSVSTGETQFF.

This chain connects TRBV7-2 to TRBJ2-3; D call uncertain. Trimming took 3 bases from V and 3 from J, leaving 13 bases between them. This CDR3 spans 15 amino acids. Germline values: CDR1 SGHTA, CDR2 FQGNSA. This CDR3 is CASSFLGFGTDTQYF. The CDR3 DNA follows: TGTGCCAGCAGCTTCCTAGGGTTTGGGACAGATACGCAGTATTTT.

DNA of the CDR3: TGTGCCAGCAGCTTAGCCAGCCGGGGCACTGAAGCTTTCTTT. Translation: CASSLASRGTEAFF. The chain has TRBV7-8 and TRBJ1-1; D is undetermined. Germline values: CDR1 SGHVS, CDR2 FQNEAQ. V dropped 0 bases and J dropped 4 bases, with 9 bases sitting between them. The CDR3 has 14 amino acids.

As for this clonotype: This could be a read error, since a much larger clone is one nucleotide away. The chain recombines TRBV6-5 with TRBJ2-3; D call uncertain. V was pared by 2 bases and J by 3 bases, with 18 bases between. The CDR3 loop spans 17 amino acids. The germline gives CDR1 MNHEY, CDR2 SVGAGI. Written as DNA, the CDR3 is TGTGCCAGCAGTTACACCGGCTCAAACCCTAGGACAGATACGCAGTATTTT. Its translation is CASSYTGSNPRTDTQYF.

The chain joins TRBV28 to TRBJ1-4, with D uncertain. The CDR3 consists of 15 residues. Germline V gene lookup returns CDR1 MDHEN and CDR2 SYDVKM. V was clipped by 8 bases and J by 4 bases, with 17 bases between them. CDR3 protein: CASCPQGRLNEKLFF. The CDR3, as DNA: TGTGCCAGCTGTCCCCAAGGGCGGCTTAATGAAAAACTGTTTTTT.

The CDR3 spells CASSEESYYGYTF. For the CDR3, the DNA is TGTGCCAGCAGTGAAGAGAGTTACTATGGCTACACCTTC. The rearrangement links TRBV2 to TRBJ1-2; D is ambiguous. CDR3 size: 13 residues. Trimming cost V 1 base and J 3 bases, with 6 bases left between them. In germline, CDR1 is SNHLY, CDR2 FYNNEI.

The gene calls are TRBV6-2 or TRBV6-3 and TRBJ2-7; weak D call: TRBD2 (5 bases). Trimming stripped 4 bases from V and 7 bases from J, with 14 bases between. CDR3 length equals 13 residues. Germline lookup yields CDR1 MNHEY and CDR2 SVGEGT. The CDR3 DNA reads TGTGCCAGCAGTTCGGAGGCCTTCAGGGAGCAGTACTTC. The encoded protein is CASSSEAFREQYF.

The J gene is TRBJ2-7, the V gene TRBV11-2; D uncertain. Trimming stripped 0 bases from V and 0 bases from J, with 6 bases between. CDR3 length equals 14 residues. From germline, CDR1 is SGHAT and CDR2 FQNNGV. In DNA form, the CDR3 reads TGTGCCAGCAGCTTAGATACCATCTCCTACGAGCAGTACTTC. Translating gives CASSLDTISYEQYF.

The chain recombines TRBV12-3 or TRBV12-4 with TRBJ1-4, with D unclear. V gave up 5 bases and J gave up 5 bases, with 15 bases separating them. The CDR3 covers 15 residues. The CDR3 DNA reads as TGTGCCAGCAGTGTCAGTCGAGGAGCGAATGAAAAACTGTTTTTT. This encodes CASSVSRGANEKLFF.